This T cell receptor (beta chain) emerged from a study of T cell changes during pregnancy in multiple sclerosis. The repertoire was sequenced with immunoSEQ multiplex PCR; TCRdb's copy has only in-frame clones and lacks some. The data contain tens of thousands of clones, approximately 87% of them seen just once; the ten biggest clones take up around 4.1%. This sample comprised CD8+ T cells from peripheral blood mononuclear cells, obtained after pregnancy. This TCR was recovered from a female donor with multiple sclerosis, enrolled in a pregnancy study.

The CDR3 reads CAIVGQGRSPGANVLTF. The CDR3 DNA is TGCGCCATAGTGGGACAGGGGAGATCCCCTGGGGCCAACGTCCTGACTTTC. V is TRBV10-1 and J is TRBJ2-6, with 10 bases aligning to TRBD1. Germline trimming cut 10 bases from V and 2 bases from J; bases unmatched to any gene: 11. The germline gives CDR1 WNHNN, CDR2 SYGVQD (reference sequence). This CDR3 contains 17 residues.